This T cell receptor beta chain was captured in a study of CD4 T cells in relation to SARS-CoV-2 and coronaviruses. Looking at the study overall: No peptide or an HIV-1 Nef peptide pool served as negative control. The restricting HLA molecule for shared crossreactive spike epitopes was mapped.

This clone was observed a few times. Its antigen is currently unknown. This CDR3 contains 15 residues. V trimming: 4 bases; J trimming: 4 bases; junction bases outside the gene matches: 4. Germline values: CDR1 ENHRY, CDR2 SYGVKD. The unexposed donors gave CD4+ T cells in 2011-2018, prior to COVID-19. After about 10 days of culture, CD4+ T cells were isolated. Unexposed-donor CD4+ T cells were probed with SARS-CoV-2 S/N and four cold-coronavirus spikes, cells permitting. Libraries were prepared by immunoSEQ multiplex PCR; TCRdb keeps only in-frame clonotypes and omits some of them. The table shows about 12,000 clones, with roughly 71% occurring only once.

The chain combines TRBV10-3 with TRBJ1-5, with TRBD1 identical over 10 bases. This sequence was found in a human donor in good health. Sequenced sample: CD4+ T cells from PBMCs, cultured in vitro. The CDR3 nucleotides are TGTGCCATCAGTGGAGGGACAGGGGATAATCAGCCCCAGCATTTT. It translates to CAISGGTGDNQPQHF.